A selection of T cell receptor beta chains follows, all from one sample in a study of memory CD4+ T cells and cytomegalovirus serostatus. Generated by immunoSEQ multiplex PCR, the TCRdb table keeps only in-frame clones and is missing some. The table records tens of thousands of clones, less than 80% of them present only once. Sequencing used memory CD4+ T cells from blood. Every receptor here comes from an adult in good health and CMV-seropositive. Both conserved end residues are part of each CDR3. A D gene is named only where the DNA matches it firmly. The size field is filled for only some rows; it gives once, few, many or a size class.

CDR3 DNA | CDR3 protein | clone size | J gene | D gene | V gene
TGTGCCACCAGCACCGAATGGGGAGCGGCAGGTGCTAATGAAAAACTGTTTTTT | CATSTEWGAAGANEKLFF | NA | TRBJ1-4 | NA | TRBV15
TGTGCCAGCAGCGTCGGACTAGCGGGGTACAATGAGCAGTTCTTC | CASSVGLAGYNEQFF | NA | TRBJ2-1 | TRBD2 | TRBV9
TGTGCCAGCAGTGGACCTCAGGCTGAGCAGTTCTTC | CASSGPQAEQFF | NA | TRBJ2-1 | NA | TRBV6-6
TGTGCCAGTATGGAGGCTAGCGGGGACTACGAGCAGTACTTC | CASMEASGDYEQYF | few | TRBJ2-7 | TRBD2 | TRBV19
TGTGCCAGCAGTGAAGCGCTTGAAAGGATGGAGTTCTTC | CASSEALERMEFF | NA | TRBJ2-1 | NA | TRBV6-1
TGTGCCAGCAGTTTAGCAGACAGGGGGCGTTGGACTGAAGCTTTCTTT | CASSLADRGRWTEAFF | NA | TRBJ1-1 | TRBD1 | TRBV28
TGTGCCACCAGCGAGGACAGGGGATACAATCAGCCCCAGCATTTT | CATSEDRGYNQPQHF | once | TRBJ1-5 | TRBD1 | TRBV15
TGTGCCAGCTCGTCCCCCAGAGGGGTAGGCACTGAAGCTTTCTTT | CASSSPRGVGTEAFF | NA | TRBJ1-1 | NA | TRBV18
TGTGCCAGCAGCCAGGGGGCTGGGGCCAACGTCCTGACTTTC | CASSQGAGANVLTF | NA | TRBJ2-6 | NA | TRBV4-2
TGTGCCAGCAGCTCACAATTAGGAGGAGAGGCTGGCTACACCTTC | CASSSQLGGEAGYTF | NA | TRBJ1-2 | NA | TRBV7-6
TGTGCCAGTAGTACCAGTCGCAATCAGCCCCAGCATTTT | CASSTSRNQPQHF | NA | TRBJ1-5 | NA | TRBV19
TGTGCCAGCAGTTCCAGCGGGAGGGCCTCCGGGGAGCTGTTTTTT | CASSSSGRASGELFF | NA | TRBJ2-2 | TRBD2 | TRBV6-1
TGCGCCAGCAGCCAAGATCTCAGGGCTGGGGCCAACGTCCTGACTTTC | CASSQDLRAGANVLTF | few | TRBJ2-6 | NA | TRBV4-3
TGTGCCAGCATCCTAGCGGGAGCCTACAATGAGCAGTTCTTC | CASILAGAYNEQFF | NA | TRBJ2-1 | TRBD2 | TRBV28
TGTGCCAGCAGTCCTCCCCACGGGGACTACGAGCAGTACTTC | CASSPPHGDYEQYF | NA | TRBJ2-7 | NA | TRBV28
TGTGCCAGCAGCCAAGAGTGGTCTAGCGGGAGTCCCTACGAGCAGTACTTC | CASSQEWSSGSPYEQYF | once | TRBJ2-7 | TRBD2 | TRBV4-2
TGTGCCAGCAGCTTTGTCAGAACCACCGGGGAGCTGTTTTTT | CASSFVRTTGELFF | NA | TRBJ2-2 | NA | TRBV11-1
TGTGCCAGCAGCTTAGCGTGGGCAAGGGCTGAAGCTTTCTTT | CASSLAWARAEAFF | NA | TRBJ1-1 | NA | TRBV7-2
TGTGCCAGCAGTTACGGGGGGCTGGGTGAAGCTTTCTTT | CASSYGGLGEAFF | few | TRBJ1-1 | NA | TRBV6-5
TGTGCCAGCAGCTTAAGAAGCCCACTCTATGGCTACACCTTC | CASSLRSPLYGYTF | once | TRBJ1-2 | NA | TRBV5-6
TGTGCCAGTAGTTTCCGGGACAGACCCTATGGCTACACCTTC | CASSFRDRPYGYTF | NA | TRBJ1-2 | TRBD1 | TRBV19
TGCAGCGTTGACAGGGTCGAGACCCAGTACTTC | CSVDRVETQYF | NA | TRBJ2-5 | NA | TRBV29-1
TGTGCCAGCTCGTTGGGACAGGGGGGGACTGAAGCTTTCTTT | CASSLGQGGTEAFF | NA | TRBJ1-1 | TRBD1 | TRBV18